Listed below are T cell receptor beta chains from one sample, sequenced in a study of beta chain features in type 1 diabetes. The repertoire was sequenced with immunoSEQ multiplex PCR; TCRdb's copy has only in-frame clones and lacks some. The sample contains approximately 40,000 clones, approximately 48% of which appear only once. Sequencing was carried out using stem cell memory CD4+ T cells from blood. These receptors were obtained from a woman aged 30 to 39 in good health. CDR3s include the opening cysteine and the closing phenylalanine or tryptophan. A D gene is named only where the DNA matches it firmly. The size of a clone is reported for some rows only, either as once, few or many, or as a class for expanded clones.

CDR3aa: CSVVTGGSGANVLTF
CDR3nt: TGCAGCGTTGTGACAGGGGGCTCTGGGGCCAACGTCCTGACTTTC
d_gene: TRBD1
v_gene: TRBV29-1
abundance: NA
len: 15
j_gene: TRBJ2-6

CDR3aa: CASGNSGQETQYF
CDR3nt: TGTGCTAGTGGTAACAGTGGACAAGAGACCCAGTACTTC
d_gene: NA
v_gene: TRBV12-5
abundance: NA
len: 13
j_gene: TRBJ2-5

CDR3aa: CASTVKRVDNEQFF
CDR3nt: TGTGCCAGCACAGTAAAGCGGGTTGACAATGAGCAGTTCTTC
d_gene: NA
v_gene: TRBV28
abundance: NA
len: 14
j_gene: TRBJ2-1

CDR3aa: CASSVGELAYEQYF
CDR3nt: TGTGCCAGCAGCGTAGGAGAACTGGCCTACGAGCAGTACTTC
d_gene: NA
v_gene: TRBV9
abundance: NA
len: 14
j_gene: TRBJ2-7

CDR3aa: CASSLDGTHIYEQYF
CDR3nt: TGTGCCAGCAGCTTAGATGGGACTCACATCTACGAGCAGTACTTC
d_gene: NA
v_gene: TRBV7-2
abundance: NA
len: 15
j_gene: TRBJ2-7

CDR3aa: CASSIKAGSDTGELFF
CDR3nt: TGTGCCAGTAGTATAAAAGCGGGAAGTGACACCGGGGAGCTGTTTTTT
d_gene: TRBD2
v_gene: TRBV19
abundance: NA
len: 16
j_gene: TRBJ2-2

CDR3aa: CASSLAGETEAFF
CDR3nt: TGCGCCAGCAGCCTTGCAGGGGAAACTGAAGCTTTCTTT
d_gene: NA
v_gene: TRBV5-1
abundance: few
len: 13
j_gene: TRBJ1-1

CDR3aa: CASSLGAIQETQYF
CDR3nt: TGTGCCAGCAGCTTAGGGGCAATCCAAGAGACCCAGTACTTC
d_gene: NA
v_gene: TRBV7-2
abundance: NA
len: 14
j_gene: TRBJ2-5

CDR3aa: CASSRLAGGGNEQFF
CDR3nt: TGTGCCAGCAGCAGACTAGCGGGAGGGGGAAATGAGCAGTTCTTC
d_gene: TRBD2
v_gene: TRBV7-3
abundance: few
len: 15
j_gene: TRBJ2-1

CDR3aa: CASSWRDQETQYF
CDR3nt: TGTGCCAGCAGCTGGAGAGACCAAGAGACCCAGTACTTC
d_gene: NA
v_gene: TRBV7-3
abundance: few
len: 13
j_gene: TRBJ2-5

CDR3aa: CASSWGTDQPQHF
CDR3nt: TGTGCCAGCAGCTGGGGGACAGATCAGCCCCAGCATTTT
d_gene: TRBD1
v_gene: TRBV7-6
abundance: NA
len: 13
j_gene: TRBJ1-5

CDR3aa: CAWSVSGNLNTEAFF
CDR3nt: TGTGCCTGGAGTGTATCGGGGAACTTGAACACTGAAGCTTTCTTT
d_gene: NA
v_gene: TRBV30
abundance: NA
len: 15
j_gene: TRBJ1-1

CDR3aa: CASSPKNIQYF
CDR3nt: TGTGCCAGCAGTCCTAAAAACATTCAGTACTTC
d_gene: NA
v_gene: TRBV28
abundance: NA
len: 11
j_gene: TRBJ2-4

CDR3aa: CASSVGHQRNNEQFF
CDR3nt: TGTGCCAGCAGCGTAGGACACCAAAGGAACAATGAGCAGTTCTTC
d_gene: NA
v_gene: TRBV9
abundance: few
len: 15
j_gene: TRBJ2-1

CDR3aa: CASHGQGNQPQHF
CDR3nt: TGTGCCAGCCATGGACAGGGAAATCAGCCCCAGCATTTT
d_gene: TRBD1
v_gene: TRBV2
abundance: NA
len: 13
j_gene: TRBJ1-5

CDR3aa: CASSPGTPIREQYF
CDR3nt: TGTGCCAGCAGTCCCGGGACTCCAATCCGCGAGCAGTACTTC
d_gene: NA
v_gene: TRBV7-2
abundance: NA
len: 14
j_gene: TRBJ2-7

CDR3aa: CASSLSGGQSYEQYF
CDR3nt: TGTGCCAGCAGTTTATCAGGGGGACAATCCTACGAGCAGTACTTC
d_gene: TRBD1
v_gene: TRBV28
abundance: few
len: 15
j_gene: TRBJ2-7

CDR3aa: CASSLAVEWSTDTQYF
CDR3nt: TGTGCCAGCAGCTTGGCGGTAGAGTGGAGCACAGATACGCAGTATTTT
d_gene: NA
v_gene: TRBV5-4
abundance: few
len: 16
j_gene: TRBJ2-3

CDR3aa: CASSFQQGEETQYF
CDR3nt: TGTGCCAGCAGCTTTCAACAGGGGGAAGAGACCCAGTACTTC
d_gene: TRBD1
v_gene: TRBV5-6
abundance: few
len: 14
j_gene: TRBJ2-5

CDR3aa: CASKTSGSYNEQFF
CDR3nt: TGTGCCAGCAAGACTAGCGGTTCCTACAATGAGCAGTTCTTC
d_gene: TRBD2
v_gene: TRBV28
abundance: few
len: 14
j_gene: TRBJ2-1

CDR3aa: CASRDRDNQPQHF
CDR3nt: TGTGCCAGCAGAGACAGGGACAATCAGCCCCAGCATTTT
d_gene: TRBD1
v_gene: TRBV6-1
abundance: few
len: 13
j_gene: TRBJ1-5

CDR3aa: CASGTGEDTEAFF
CDR3nt: TGTGCCAGCGGGACAGGGGAGGACACTGAAGCTTTCTTT
d_gene: TRBD1
v_gene: TRBV18
abundance: NA
len: 13
j_gene: TRBJ1-1

CDR3aa: CASSAWTSGYNEQFF
CDR3nt: TGTGCCAGCAGCGCTTGGACTAGCGGTTACAATGAGCAGTTCTTC
d_gene: TRBD2
v_gene: TRBV7-2
abundance: few
len: 15
j_gene: TRBJ2-1

CDR3aa: CASSPSLRENEKLFF
CDR3nt: TGTGCCAGCTCACCGAGTCTACGGGAGAATGAAAAACTGTTTTTT
d_gene: NA
v_gene: TRBV18
abundance: NA
len: 15
j_gene: TRBJ1-4

CDR3aa: CSVTGIAEAFF
CDR3nt: TGCAGCGTAACAGGGATTGCTGAAGCTTTCTTT
d_gene: NA
v_gene: TRBV29-1
abundance: NA
len: 11
j_gene: TRBJ1-1

CDR3aa: CASSSGTGLWTDTQYF
CDR3nt: TGTGCCAGCAGTTCAGGTACAGGGCTCTGGACAGATACGCAGTATTTT
d_gene: NA
v_gene: TRBV28
abundance: few
len: 16
j_gene: TRBJ2-3

CDR3aa: CAIRDSSGTYNEQFF
CDR3nt: TGTGCCATCAGAGACTCTAGCGGCACCTACAATGAGCAGTTCTTC
d_gene: TRBD2
v_gene: TRBV10-3
abundance: NA
len: 15
j_gene: TRBJ2-1

CDR3aa: CASSQIQGSTYNEQFF
CDR3nt: TGTGCCAGCTCGCAGATCCAGGGGAGCACCTACAATGAGCAGTTCTTC
d_gene: NA
v_gene: TRBV18
abundance: few
len: 16
j_gene: TRBJ2-1

CDR3aa: CASSQPGQGAHNEQFF
CDR3nt: TGTGCCAGCAGCCAACCGGGACAGGGTGCCCACAATGAGCAGTTCTTC
d_gene: TRBD1
v_gene: TRBV4-2
abundance: NA
len: 16
j_gene: TRBJ2-1

CDR3aa: CASSPRGVVKVDTQYF
CDR3nt: TGTGCCAGCAGTCCCAGAGGTGTAGTGAAAGTAGATACGCAGTATTTT
d_gene: NA
v_gene: TRBV28
abundance: NA
len: 16
j_gene: TRBJ2-3

CDR3aa: CASSTGLAGGNEQFF
CDR3nt: TGTGCCAGTAGCACGGGACTAGCGGGAGGCAATGAGCAGTTCTTC
d_gene: TRBD2
v_gene: TRBV19
abundance: NA
len: 15
j_gene: TRBJ2-1

CDR3aa: CASSYPGTYEQYF
CDR3nt: TGTGCCAGCAGTTACCCCGGGACCTACGAGCAGTACTTC
d_gene: NA
v_gene: TRBV6-5
abundance: NA
len: 13
j_gene: TRBJ2-7

CDR3aa: CASSRGGSGNEQYF
CDR3nt: TGTGCCAGCAGCCGAGGTGGTTCGGGAAACGAGCAGTACTTC
d_gene: NA
v_gene: TRBV5-8
abundance: NA
len: 14
j_gene: TRBJ2-7

CDR3aa: CASSLNTGTHNEQFF
CDR3nt: TGTGCCAGCAGCTTGAACACAGGCACCCACAATGAGCAGTTCTTC
d_gene: NA
v_gene: TRBV7-6
abundance: NA
len: 15
j_gene: TRBJ2-1

CDR3aa: CASPPRLAEVDEQYF
CDR3nt: TGTGCCAGCCCACCTCGACTAGCGGAGGTGGACGAGCAGTACTTC
d_gene: TRBD2
v_gene: TRBV28
abundance: NA
len: 15
j_gene: TRBJ2-7

CDR3aa: CSVVDGGRAGNEQFF
CDR3nt: TGCAGCGTTGTAGATGGCGGGAGGGCCGGCAATGAGCAGTTCTTC
d_gene: TRBD2
v_gene: TRBV29-1
abundance: NA
len: 15
j_gene: TRBJ2-1

CDR3aa: CASSYSVQAQETQYF
CDR3nt: TGTGCCAGCAGTTACTCGGTTCAGGCTCAAGAGACCCAGTACTTC
d_gene: NA
v_gene: TRBV6-5
abundance: NA
len: 15
j_gene: TRBJ2-5

CDR3aa: CASSFTGTRGEQYF
CDR3nt: TGTGCCAGCAGCTTCACCGGGACTAGGGGCGAGCAGTACTTC
d_gene: TRBD2
v_gene: TRBV13
abundance: few
len: 14
j_gene: TRBJ2-7

CDR3aa: CASSLGGQGEYEQFF
CDR3nt: TGTGCCAGCAGCTTGGGGGGACAGGGGGAATATGAGCAGTTCTTC
d_gene: TRBD1
v_gene: TRBV5-4
abundance: once
len: 15
j_gene: TRBJ2-1

CDR3aa: CASSIVIGRSTDTQYF
CDR3nt: TGTGCCAGTAGTATAGTCATTGGTCGGAGCACAGATACGCAGTATTTT
d_gene: NA
v_gene: TRBV19
abundance: NA
len: 16
j_gene: TRBJ2-3

CDR3aa: CASSTGDGNQPQHF
CDR3nt: TGTGCCAGCTCAACAGGGGATGGCAATCAGCCCCAGCATTTT
d_gene: TRBD1
v_gene: TRBV18
abundance: NA
len: 14
j_gene: TRBJ1-5

CDR3aa: CASSPTTGGVTEAFF
CDR3nt: TGTGCCAGCTCACCGACGACAGGGGGAGTGACTGAAGCTTTCTTT
d_gene: TRBD1
v_gene: TRBV18
abundance: NA
len: 15
j_gene: TRBJ1-1

CDR3aa: CSVKPPSGEQFF
CDR3nt: TGCAGCGTTAAACCCCCCAGTGGTGAGCAGTTCTTC
d_gene: NA
v_gene: TRBV29-1
abundance: NA
len: 12
j_gene: TRBJ2-1

CDR3aa: CASSPWDRGRVYSYEQYF
CDR3nt: TGTGCCAGCAGTCCCTGGGACAGGGGACGAGTATACTCCTACGAGCAGTACTTC
d_gene: TRBD1
v_gene: TRBV27
abundance: NA
len: 18
j_gene: TRBJ2-7

CDR3aa: CASSSPDKGRDTQYF
CDR3nt: TGTGCCAGCAGTTCCCCGGACAAAGGCCGGGATACGCAGTATTTT
d_gene: NA
v_gene: TRBV6-1
abundance: NA
len: 15
j_gene: TRBJ2-3

CDR3aa: CASSQRDSRGEQFF
CDR3nt: TGTGCCAGCAGCCAACGGGACTCCCGGGGTGAGCAGTTCTTC
d_gene: NA
v_gene: TRBV7-2
abundance: NA
len: 14
j_gene: TRBJ2-1

CDR3aa: CASSAGQGVGSEQFF
CDR3nt: TGCGCCAGCAGCGCCGGACAGGGGGTGGGAAGTGAGCAGTTCTTC
d_gene: TRBD1
v_gene: TRBV5-1
abundance: NA
len: 15
j_gene: TRBJ2-1

CDR3aa: CASSLTQGNTGELFF
CDR3nt: TGTGCCAGCAGCTTAACACAGGGGAACACCGGGGAGCTGTTTTTT
d_gene: NA
v_gene: TRBV7-9
abundance: NA
len: 15
j_gene: TRBJ2-2

CDR3aa: CASSLELTGTPNEQFF
CDR3nt: TGTGCCAGCAGCCTAGAGTTGACAGGGACACCCAATGAGCAGTTCTTC
d_gene: TRBD1
v_gene: TRBV7-6
abundance: NA
len: 16
j_gene: TRBJ2-1

CDR3aa: CASSLRHVLNQPQHF
CDR3nt: TGTGCCAGCAGCTTACGTCATGTACTGAATCAGCCCCAGCATTTT
d_gene: NA
v_gene: TRBV7-2
abundance: NA
len: 15
j_gene: TRBJ1-5

CDR3aa: CASRTDQETQYF
CDR3nt: TGTGCCAGCAGGACAGACCAAGAGACCCAGTACTTC
d_gene: NA
v_gene: TRBV2
abundance: few
len: 12
j_gene: TRBJ2-5

CDR3aa: CASSPRQGSYNEQFF
CDR3nt: TGTGCTAGCAGCCCGCGACAGGGATCCTACAATGAGCAGTTCTTC
d_gene: TRBD1
v_gene: TRBV7-7
abundance: NA
len: 15
j_gene: TRBJ2-1

CDR3aa: CASSPLAGEEGEQFF
CDR3nt: TGTGCCAGCTCACCATTAGCGGGAGAAGAGGGTGAGCAGTTCTTC
d_gene: TRBD2
v_gene: TRBV18
abundance: NA
len: 15
j_gene: TRBJ2-1

CDR3aa: CASSPLPPASGQNTGELFF
CDR3nt: TGTGCCAGCTCACCGCTCCCCCCGGCTAGCGGACAGAACACCGGGGAGCTGTTTTTT
d_gene: TRBD2
v_gene: TRBV18
abundance: NA
len: 19
j_gene: TRBJ2-2

CDR3aa: CASSVQGRTEAFF
CDR3nt: TGTGCCAGCAGTGTCCAGGGAAGGACTGAAGCTTTCTTT
d_gene: NA
v_gene: TRBV2
abundance: NA
len: 13
j_gene: TRBJ1-1

CDR3aa: CSAQGGDNSGANVLTF
CDR3nt: TGCAGCGCCCAAGGGGGGGACAACTCTGGGGCCAACGTCCTGACTTTC
d_gene: NA
v_gene: TRBV29-1
abundance: NA
len: 16
j_gene: TRBJ2-6

CDR3aa: CASSLVSGSEETQYF
CDR3nt: TGTGCCAGCAGCTTAGTGAGCGGGAGCGAGGAGACCCAGTACTTC
d_gene: TRBD2
v_gene: TRBV7-2
abundance: NA
len: 15
j_gene: TRBJ2-5

CDR3aa: CASRDRDRESEKLFF
CDR3nt: TGTGCCAGCAGGGATCGGGACAGGGAGAGTGAAAAACTGTTTTTT
d_gene: TRBD1
v_gene: TRBV5-8
abundance: NA
len: 15
j_gene: TRBJ1-4

CDR3aa: CSVDSGVDTEAFF
CDR3nt: TGCAGCGTTGATAGCGGGGTGGACACTGAAGCTTTCTTT
d_gene: NA
v_gene: TRBV29-1
abundance: NA
len: 13
j_gene: TRBJ1-1